This TCR beta chain was sequenced for a study of graft-versus-host responses after intestinal transplantation. Across the study: Uniformly, recipients were administered anti-thymocyte globulin induction with subsequent tacrolimus and steroids for two to three years.

Trimming pared 1 base from V and 5 bases from J, leaving 14 bases between. The CDR3 extends over 15 amino acids. Germline CDR1 MGHRA, CDR2 YSYEKL. TCRdb keeps only in-frame clones here, not all; method: immunoSEQ multiplex PCR. The table shows over 85,000 clones, with approximately 95% occurring only once. As regards this clone: The antigen is undetermined.

The TCR comes from a human donor who received an intestinal transplant. Sequenced here: unstimulated CD8+ T cells sorted from spleen or lymph node cells, sampled before intestinal transplant. The chain joins TRBV4-1 to TRBJ1-1, with no clear D. In DNA form, the CDR3 reads TGCGCCAGCAGCCAAGTGGAGGGAGGAAGGACTGAAGCTTTCTTT. Amino acids: CASSQVEGGRTEAFF.